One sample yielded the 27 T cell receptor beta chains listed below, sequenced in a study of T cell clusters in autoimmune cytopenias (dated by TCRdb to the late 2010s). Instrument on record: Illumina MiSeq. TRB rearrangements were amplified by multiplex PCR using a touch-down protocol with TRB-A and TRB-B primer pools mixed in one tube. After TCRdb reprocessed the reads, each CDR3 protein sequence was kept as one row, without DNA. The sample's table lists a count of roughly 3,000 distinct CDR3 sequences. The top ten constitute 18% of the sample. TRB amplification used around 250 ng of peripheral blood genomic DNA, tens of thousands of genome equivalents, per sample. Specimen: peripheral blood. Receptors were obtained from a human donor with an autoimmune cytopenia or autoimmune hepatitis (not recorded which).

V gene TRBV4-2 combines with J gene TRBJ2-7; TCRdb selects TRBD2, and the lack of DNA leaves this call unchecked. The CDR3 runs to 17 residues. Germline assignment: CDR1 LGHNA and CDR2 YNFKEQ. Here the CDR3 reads CASSQDSPGLAGYEQYF.

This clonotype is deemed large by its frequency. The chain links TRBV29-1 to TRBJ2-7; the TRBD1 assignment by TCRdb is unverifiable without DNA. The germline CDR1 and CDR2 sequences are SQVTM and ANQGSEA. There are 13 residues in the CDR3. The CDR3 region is CSAERQGVGEQYF.

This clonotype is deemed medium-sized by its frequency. The CDR3 protein is CASSFSGTEAFF. The genes are TRBV11-1 and TRBJ1-1; TCRdb outputs TRBD1, but without DNA this stays unchecked. The CDR3 has 12 amino acids. From germline, CDR1 is SGHAT and CDR2 FQDESV (reference sequence).

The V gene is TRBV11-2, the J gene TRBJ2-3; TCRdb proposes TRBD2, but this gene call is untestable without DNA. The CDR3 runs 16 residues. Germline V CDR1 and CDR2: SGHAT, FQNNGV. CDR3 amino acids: CASSPLFGGARDTQYF.

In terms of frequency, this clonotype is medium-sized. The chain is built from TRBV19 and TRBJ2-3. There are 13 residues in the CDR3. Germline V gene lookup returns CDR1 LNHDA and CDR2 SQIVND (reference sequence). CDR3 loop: CASTNLQADTQYF.

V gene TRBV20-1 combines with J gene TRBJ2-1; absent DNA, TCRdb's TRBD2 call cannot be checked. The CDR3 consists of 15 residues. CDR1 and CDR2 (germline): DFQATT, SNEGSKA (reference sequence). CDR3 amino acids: CSASDGLADVDEQFF.

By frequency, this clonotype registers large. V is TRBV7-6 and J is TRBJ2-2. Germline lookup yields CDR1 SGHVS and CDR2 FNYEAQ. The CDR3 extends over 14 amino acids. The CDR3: CASSFAGNTGELFF.

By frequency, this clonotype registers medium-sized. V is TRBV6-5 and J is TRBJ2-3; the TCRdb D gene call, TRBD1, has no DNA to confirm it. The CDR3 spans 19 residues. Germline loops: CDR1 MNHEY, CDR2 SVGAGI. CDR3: CASSYNFRVRDESTDTQYF.

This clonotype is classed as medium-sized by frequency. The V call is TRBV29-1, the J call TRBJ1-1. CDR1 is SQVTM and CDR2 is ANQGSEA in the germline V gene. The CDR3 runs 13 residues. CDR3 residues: CSVREAGSTEAFF.

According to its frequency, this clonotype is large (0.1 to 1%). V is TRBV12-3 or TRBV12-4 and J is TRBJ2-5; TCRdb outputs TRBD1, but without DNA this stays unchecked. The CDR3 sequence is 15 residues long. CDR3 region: CASSSPRTGVETQYF.

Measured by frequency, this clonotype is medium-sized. The chain's CDR3 is CASSLAGTGGHEQYF. This rearrangement joins TRBV13 to TRBJ2-7; no DNA is available, so the TRBD1 call from TCRdb remains unchecked. Germline CDR1 and CDR2: PRHDT and FYEKMQ (reference sequence). There are 15 residues in the CDR3.

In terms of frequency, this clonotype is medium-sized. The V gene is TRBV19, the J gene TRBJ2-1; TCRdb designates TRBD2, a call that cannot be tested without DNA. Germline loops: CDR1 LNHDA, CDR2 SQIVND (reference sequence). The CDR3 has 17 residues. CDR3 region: CASSTLSGGVAGNEQFF. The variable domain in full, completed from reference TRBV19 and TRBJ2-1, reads DGGITQSPKYLFRKEGQNVTLSCEQNLNHDAMYWYRQDPGQGLRLIYYSQIVNDFQKGDIAEGYSVSREKKESFPLTVTSAQKNPTAFYLCASSTLSGGVAGNEQFFGPGTRLTVL.

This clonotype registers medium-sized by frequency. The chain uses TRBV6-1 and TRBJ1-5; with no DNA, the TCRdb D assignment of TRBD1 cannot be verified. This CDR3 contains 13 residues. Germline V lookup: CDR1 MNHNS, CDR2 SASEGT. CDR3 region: CASSGQGDQPQHF.

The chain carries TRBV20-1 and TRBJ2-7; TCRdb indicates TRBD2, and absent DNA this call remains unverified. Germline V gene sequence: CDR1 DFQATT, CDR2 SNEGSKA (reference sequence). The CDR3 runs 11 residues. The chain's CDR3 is CSAREALFQYF.

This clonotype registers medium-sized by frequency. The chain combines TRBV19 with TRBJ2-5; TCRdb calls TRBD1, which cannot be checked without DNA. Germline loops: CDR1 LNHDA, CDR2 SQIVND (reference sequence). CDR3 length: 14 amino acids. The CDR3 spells CASSRTRGAETQYF.

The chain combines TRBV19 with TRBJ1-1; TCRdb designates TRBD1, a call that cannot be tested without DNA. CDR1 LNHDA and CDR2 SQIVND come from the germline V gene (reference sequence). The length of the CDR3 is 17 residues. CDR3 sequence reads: CASRAFGDRDMNTEAFF.

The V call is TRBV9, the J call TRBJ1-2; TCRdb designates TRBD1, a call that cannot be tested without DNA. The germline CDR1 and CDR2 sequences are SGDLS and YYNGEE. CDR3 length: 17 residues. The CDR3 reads CASSLRVGTENLYGYTF.

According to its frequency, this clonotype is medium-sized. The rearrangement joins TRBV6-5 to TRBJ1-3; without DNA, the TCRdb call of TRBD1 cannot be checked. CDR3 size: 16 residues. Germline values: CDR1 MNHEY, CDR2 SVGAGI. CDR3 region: CASSPRQGRPGNTIYF.

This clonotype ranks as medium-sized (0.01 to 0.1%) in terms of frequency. This CDR3 reads CASSLGDPPRNTIYF. This rearrangement joins TRBV13 to TRBJ1-3; TCRdb calls TRBD1, which cannot be checked without DNA. In germline, CDR1 is PRHDT, CDR2 FYEKMQ (reference sequence). This CDR3 is built from 15 residues.

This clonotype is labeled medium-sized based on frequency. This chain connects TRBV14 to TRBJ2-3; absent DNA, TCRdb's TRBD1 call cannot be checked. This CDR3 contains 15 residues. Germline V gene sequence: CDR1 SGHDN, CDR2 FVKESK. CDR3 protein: CASSLLGTVTDTQYF.

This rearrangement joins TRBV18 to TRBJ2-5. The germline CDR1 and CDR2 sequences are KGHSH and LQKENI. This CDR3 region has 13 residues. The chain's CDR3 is CASSPFDGETQYF.

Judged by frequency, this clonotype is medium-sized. The CDR3 loop is CASSLGSGTLNEQFF. The V and J genes are TRBV7-2 and TRBJ2-1; TCRdb's assignment of TRBD1 cannot be checked, as there is no DNA. Germline V lookup: CDR1 SGHTA, CDR2 FQGNSA. This CDR3 region has 15 residues.

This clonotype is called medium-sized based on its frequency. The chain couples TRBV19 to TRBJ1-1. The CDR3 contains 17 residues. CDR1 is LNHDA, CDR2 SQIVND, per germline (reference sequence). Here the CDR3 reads CASSIRRGRLMNTEAFF.

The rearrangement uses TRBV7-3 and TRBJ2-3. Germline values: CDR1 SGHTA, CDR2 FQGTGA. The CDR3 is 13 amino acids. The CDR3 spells CASSLRSEVAQYF.

CDR3 sequence: CASSLGIFRGDTQYF. This chain joins TRBV4-2 and TRBJ2-3. CDR3 size: 15 residues. Germline CDR1 reads LGHNA; CDR2 reads YNFKEQ.

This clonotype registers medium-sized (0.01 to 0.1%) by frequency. The CDR3 protein is CASSSRTGMNTEAFF. This chain links TRBV19 with TRBJ1-1; TCRdb's D call, TRBD1, is unchecked because there is no DNA. This CDR3 comprises 15 residues. Germline V lookup: CDR1 LNHDA, CDR2 SQIVND (reference sequence).

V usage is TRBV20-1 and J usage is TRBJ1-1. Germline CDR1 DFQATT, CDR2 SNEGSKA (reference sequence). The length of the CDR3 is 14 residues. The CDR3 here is CSARDQGRNTEAFF.